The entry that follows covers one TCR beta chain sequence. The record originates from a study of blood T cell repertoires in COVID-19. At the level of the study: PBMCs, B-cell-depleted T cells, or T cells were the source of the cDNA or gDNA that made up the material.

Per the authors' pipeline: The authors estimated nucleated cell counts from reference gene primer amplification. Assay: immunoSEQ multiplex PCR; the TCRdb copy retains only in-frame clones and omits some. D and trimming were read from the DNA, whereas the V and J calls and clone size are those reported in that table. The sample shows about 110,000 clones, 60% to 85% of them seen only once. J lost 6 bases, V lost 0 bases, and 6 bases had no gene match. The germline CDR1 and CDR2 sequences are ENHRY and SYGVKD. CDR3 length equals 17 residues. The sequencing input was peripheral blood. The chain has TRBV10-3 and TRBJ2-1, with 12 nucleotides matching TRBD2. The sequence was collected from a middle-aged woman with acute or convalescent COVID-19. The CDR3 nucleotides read TGTGCCATCAGTGAGTCGAAACTAGCGGGGGGACGCAATGAGCAGTTCTTC. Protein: CAISESKLAGGRNEQFF.